This passage covers 21 T cell receptor beta chains from one sample sequenced in a study of graft-versus-host responses after intestinal transplantation. This table comes from immunoSEQ multiplex PCR, and its TCRdb copy is limited to in-frame clones, with some not included. The data hold around 13,000 clones, with roughly 35% observed a single time. The specimen was alloreactive CD4+ T cells from a mixed lymphocyte reaction culture, collected before intestinal transplant. The subset: CFSE-low proliferating T cells sorted from approximately 6-day pre-transplant mixed lymphocyte reaction (GvH or HvG direction). The origin of the receptors is a human patient who received an intestinal transplant.

This clone was observed a few times. V and J are TRBV6-1 and TRBJ2-5; D uncertain. CDR1 and CDR2 from the germline V gene are MNHNS and SASEGT. The CDR3 has 14 residues. V was trimmed by 7 bases and J by 1 base, leaving 13 bases between them. The CDR3 coding sequence is TGTGCCAGCACCACAATGTTTGGCCAAGAGACCCAGTACTTC. Amino acid sequence: CASTTMFGQETQYF.

This clone was detected a few times. The chain couples TRBV30 to TRBJ2-2; no clear D gene. V lost 0 bases and J 5 bases, leaving 10 bases between the germline ends. CDR1 and CDR2 from the germline V gene are GTSNPN and SVGIG (reference sequence). The CDR3 contains 14 residues. The CDR3 spells CAWSVGPVTGELFF. The CDR3 nucleotides are TGTGCCTGGAGTGTTGGCCCCGTTACCGGGGAGCTGTTTTTT.

The chain joins TRBV7-2 to TRBJ2-5, with 7 bases matching TRBD1. CDR1 is SGHTA, CDR2 FQGNSA, per germline. The CDR3 is 14 residues long. J gave up 1 base and V 5 bases, and 4 bases lay outside the gene matches. CDR3 sequence (DNA): TGTGCCAGCAGCCAACCAGGGGGCCAAGAGACCCAGTACTTC. It encodes CASSQPGGQETQYF.

There are a few counts of this clone. The V call is TRBV2, the J call TRBJ1-6, with D possibly matching TRBD1 (5 bases). V was shortened by 7 bases and J by 8 bases, with 18 bases between the two germline ends. CDR1 SNHLY and CDR2 FYNNEI come from the germline V gene. The CDR3 length is 15 residues. This chain's CDR3 is CASMRDGGIYSPLHF. DNA for the CDR3: TGTGCCAGCATGAGGGACGGGGGAATCTATTCACCCCTCCACTTT. The full variable domain, rest sourced from reference TRBV2 and TRBJ1-6, is EPEVTQTPSHQVTQMGQEVILRCVPISNHLYFYWYRQILGQKVEFLVSFYNNEISEKSEIFDDQFSVERPDGSNFTLKIRSTKLEDSAMYFCASMRDGGIYSPLHFGNGTRLTVT.

V is TRBV30 and J is TRBJ2-5; 11 bases are a match to TRBD1. This CDR3 has 16 amino acids. J gave up 1 base and V 2 bases, and 6 bases lay outside the gene matches. CDR1 is GTSNPN and CDR2 is SVGIG in the germline V gene (reference sequence). The CDR3 coding sequence is TGTGCCTGGAGTCTCCGGGACAGGGGGTTCCAAGAGACCCAGTACTTC. Translated: CAWSLRDRGFQETQYF.

This chain connects TRBV11-1 to TRBJ2-5; D is unclear. This CDR3 has 13 residues. The V end was cut by 5 bases, the J end by 5 bases, with 12 bases between. The germline V gene has CDR1 SGHAT and CDR2 FQDESV (reference sequence). The CDR3 sequence is CASSLGFAETQYF. The CDR3 DNA reads as TGTGCCAGCAGCCTCGGGTTTGCGGAGACCCAGTACTTC.

The chain links TRBV11-2 to TRBJ2-1; the match to TRBD1 covers 10 bases. The CDR3 loop spans 15 amino acids. Losses at the gene ends were 7 bases for V and 3 bases for J; bases not matched to a gene: 6. In germline, CDR1 is SGHAT, CDR2 FQNNGV. CDR3 amino acids: CASTGWDRGYNEQFF. CDR3 nucleotides: TGTGCCAGCACCGGGTGGGACAGGGGCTACAATGAGCAGTTCTTC.

The V gene is TRBV18, the J gene TRBJ2-5; no firm D call. The germline CDR1 and CDR2 sequences are KGHSH and LQKENI. The CDR3 spans 14 residues. Trimming removed 5 bases from V and 0 bases from J, with 10 bases in between. CDR3: CASSKEMYQETQYF. The DNA of the CDR3 is TGTGCCAGCTCAAAGGAGATGTACCAAGAGACCCAGTACTTC. Full variable domain (rest looked up from reference TRBV18 and TRBJ2-5): NAGVMQNPRHLVRRRGQEARLRCSPMKGHSHVYWYRQLPEEGLKFMVYLQKENIIDESGMPKERFSAEFPKEGPSILRIQQVVRGDSAAYFCASSKEMYQETQYFGPGTRLLVL.

This chain links TRBV7-2 with TRBJ1-2; a possible D gene is TRBD1 (5 bases). The CDR3 is 15 residues long. V dropped 1 base and J dropped 6 bases, with 15 bases sitting between them. Germline CDR1 reads SGHTA; CDR2 reads FQGNSA. The CDR3 sequence is CASSLVGGTLDGYTF. The DNA for the CDR3 is TGTGCCAGCAGCTTAGTGGGGGGGACGTTGGATGGCTACACCTTC.

The chain is built from TRBV9 and TRBJ1-3; D is undetermined. Looked up from germline, CDR1 is SGDLS and CDR2 is YYNGEE. V lost 4 bases and J 0 bases, leaving 11 bases between the germline ends. CDR3 length: 15 amino acids. CDR3: CASSPGFFSGNTIYF. CDR3 nucleotides: TGTGCCAGCAGCCCGGGGTTTTTCTCTGGAAACACCATATATTTT.

Judged by abundance, this clone is medium-sized. This sequence joins TRBV10-1 and TRBJ2-3, with D perhaps matching TRBD1 (6 bases). CDR1 is WNHNN and CDR2 is SYGVQD in the germline V gene (reference sequence). This CDR3 has 16 amino acids. The V gene lost 3 bases and the J gene lost 3 bases, with 16 bases spanning the gap. The DNA for the CDR3 is TGCGCCAGCAGTGACCCACCAAGCAGGGGAACAGATACGCAGTATTTT. Encoded protein: CASSDPPSRGTDTQYF.

The chain carries TRBV30 and TRBJ1-2; 7 positions agree with TRBD1. CDR3 length equals 15 residues. The J segment lost 4 bases and the V segment lost 5 bases, leaving 13 bases of the junction unmatched. Germline CDR1 reads GTSNPN; CDR2 reads SVGIG (reference sequence). CDR3 residues: CAWHPDRLLSYGYTF. CDR3 nucleotide sequence: TGTGCCTGGCACCCGGACAGGCTCCTTAGCTATGGCTACACCTTC. Based on the CDR3 plus reference TRBV30 and TRBJ1-2, the full variable domain is SQTIHQWPATLVQPVGSPLSLECTVEGTSNPNLYWYRQAAGRGLQLLFYSVGIGQISSEVPQNLSASRPQDRQFILSSKKLLLSDSGFYLCAWHPDRLLSYGYTFGSGTRLTVV.

This clone was counted only a few times. The chain is built from TRBV7-9 and TRBJ1-2, with 7 bases lining up with TRBD1. J gave up 4 bases and V 5 bases, and 7 bases lay outside the gene matches. Germline CDR1 SEHNR, CDR2 FQNEAQ (reference sequence). This CDR3 region has 14 residues. For the CDR3, the DNA is TGTGCCAGCAGCCCTGGGACAGACTTCTATGGCTACACCTTC. Protein sequence: CASSPGTDFYGYTF.

In its sample, this clone was seen a few times. V usage is TRBV5-1 and J usage is TRBJ2-1; 11 nucleotides agree with TRBD2. There are 15 residues in the CDR3. The V gene end was trimmed by 4 bases and the J gene end by 2 bases; junction bases not matched to a gene: 2. Germline lookup yields CDR1 SGHRS and CDR2 YFSETQ. CDR3 sequence reads: CASSIAGGPYNEQFF. The DNA for the CDR3 is TGCGCCAGCAGCATAGCGGGGGGGCCCTACAATGAGCAGTTCTTC. Full variable domain (outside the CDR3, taken from reference TRBV5-1 and TRBJ2-1): KAGVTQTPRYLIKTRGQQVTLSCSPISGHRSVSWYQQTPGQGLQFLFEYFSETQRNKGNFPGRFSGRQFSNSRSEMNVSTLELGDSALYLCASSIAGGPYNEQFFGPGTRLTVL.

The gene calls are TRBV2 and TRBJ2-7, with a possible D match to TRBD2 (7 bases). The CDR3 extends over 16 amino acids. V lost 5 bases and J 2 bases, leaving 19 bases between the germline ends. Germline V CDR1 and CDR2: SNHLY, FYNNEI. The CDR3 sequence is CASSLGLGGATYEQYF. DNA of the CDR3: TGTGCCAGCAGTCTTGGGCTGGGGGGGGCTACCTACGAGCAGTACTTC.

This clone was seen more than once but under ten times. This rearrangement joins TRBV4-1 to TRBJ1-2; D is undetermined. Deletions cut 4 bases from V and 5 bases from J, with 17 bases between. The CDR3 has 15 residues. CDR1 is MGHRA, CDR2 YSYEKL, per germline. The CDR3 DNA reads TGCGCCAGCAGCCTCGAGGAGCGGAGGGAGTATGGCTACACCTTC. It codes for CASSLEERREYGYTF.

V gene TRBV6-4 combines with J gene TRBJ2-3, with TRBD2 identical over 7 bases. Trimming took 5 bases from V and 2 from J; bases not matched to a gene: 4. The CDR3 is 14 amino acids. Germline V gene sequence: CDR1 MRHNA, CDR2 SNTAGT. CDR3 residues: CASSRDYLTDTQYF. The CDR3 nucleotides read TGTGCCAGCAGTAGGGACTACCTCACAGATACGCAGTATTTT.

This clone was counted between two and nine times. The chain's CDR3 is CASSPSRAGEAFF. In DNA, the CDR3 is TGTGCCAGCTCACCCAGCCGAGCGGGTGAAGCTTTCTTT. V gene TRBV18 combines with J gene TRBJ1-1; unclear D gene. The CDR3 contains 13 residues. The V and J ends lost 3 bases and 7 bases respectively, with 12 bases between them. Germline values: CDR1 KGHSH, CDR2 LQKENI.

The chain uses TRBV11-2 and TRBJ2-7, with 10 nucleotides matching TRBD1. Trimming removed 4 bases from V and 4 bases from J; junction bases left unmatched: 7. CDR3 length: 15 amino acids. In germline, CDR1 is SGHAT, CDR2 FQNNGV. The DNA of the CDR3 is TGTGCCAGCAGCTCCCGGGACAGGGGAGTTTACGAGCAGTACTTC. Protein product: CASSSRDRGVYEQYF.

This clone was counted only a few times. The V call is TRBV9, the J call TRBJ1-2; D ambiguous. V lost 4 bases, J lost 4 bases, and 17 bases lay in between. The CDR3 length is 15 residues. The germline CDR1 and CDR2 sequences are SGDLS and YYNGEE. CDR3 protein: CASSPVGDRGYGYTF. The DNA of the CDR3 is TGTGCCAGCAGCCCAGTAGGTGACCGGGGCTATGGCTACACCTTC. The full variable domain, with the rest looked up from reference TRBV9 and TRBJ1-2, is DSGVTQTPKHLITATGQRVTLRCSPRSGDLSVYWYQQSLDQGLQFLIQYYNGEERAKGNILERFSAQQFPDLHSELNLSSLELGDSALYFCASSPVGDRGYGYTFGSGTRLTVV.

The chain has TRBV27 and TRBJ2-7; 7 bases map to TRBD2. The CDR3 is 15 amino acids. CDR1 is MNHEY and CDR2 is SMNVEV in the germline V gene (reference sequence). V shed 0 bases and J 1 base; nucleotides not matched to a gene: 3. The CDR3 nucleotides read TGTGCCAGCAGTTTATCCTGGACTAGTTCCTACGAGCAGTACTTC. It is translated as CASSLSWTSSYEQYF.